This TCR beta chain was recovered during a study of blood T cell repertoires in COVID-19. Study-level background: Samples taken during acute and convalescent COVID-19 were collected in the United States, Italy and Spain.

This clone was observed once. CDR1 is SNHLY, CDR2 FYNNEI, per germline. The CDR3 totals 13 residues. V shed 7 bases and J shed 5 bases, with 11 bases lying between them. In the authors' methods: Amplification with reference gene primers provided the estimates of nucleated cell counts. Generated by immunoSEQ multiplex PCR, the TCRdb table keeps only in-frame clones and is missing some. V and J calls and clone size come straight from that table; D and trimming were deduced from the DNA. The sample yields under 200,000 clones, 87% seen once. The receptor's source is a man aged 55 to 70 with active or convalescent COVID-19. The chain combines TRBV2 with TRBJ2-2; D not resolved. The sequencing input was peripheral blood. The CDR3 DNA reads TGTGCCAGCACGCGGTATGAGACCGGGGAGCTGTTTTTT. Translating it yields CASTRYETGELFF.